These 5 T cell receptor beta chains came from one sample sequenced in a study of cytomegalovirus exposure and HLA in healthy donors. Sequencing used immunoSEQ multiplex PCR; TCRdb keeps in-frame clones, though not all of them. Among over 200,000 clones, 85% to 90% were seen once, and the ten largest hold over 2.5%. Sequencing was done on a sample of PBMCs. These TCRs come from a woman under 30 in good health and CMV-seronegative.

This rearrangement joins TRBV18 to TRBJ2-1, with D maybe TRBD2 (5 bases). V gave up 6 bases and J gave up 0 bases, with 12 bases separating them. Germline V gives CDR1 KGHSH, CDR2 LQKENI. This CDR3 is 15 amino acids long. DNA for the CDR3: TGTGCCAGCTCCCCGGACTCCAGCTCCTACAATGAGCAGTTCTTC. It encodes CASSPDSSSYNEQFF.

The DNA for the CDR3 is TGTGCCAGCGGAAATCCGCCAGGGACAGGGGCCGAGCAGTACTTC. Amino acid sequence: CASGNPPGTGAEQYF. The chain links TRBV27 to TRBJ2-7, with 10 bases that match TRBD1. With 8 bases clipped from V and 6 bases from J, the junction kept 13 bases outside the gene matches. The CDR3 is made up of 15 amino acids. CDR1 and CDR2 (germline): MNHEY, SMNVEV (reference sequence).

V gene TRBV29-1 combines with J gene TRBJ1-2; tentatively, D is TRBD1 (6 bases). Germline CDR1 and CDR2: SQVTM and ANQGSEA. V gave up 7 bases and J gave up 2 bases, with 14 bases separating them. This CDR3 contains 13 residues. CDR3 nucleotide sequence: TGCAGCGGCTGGGACACCAAAAACTATGGCTACACCTTC. It yields the protein CSGWDTKNYGYTF.

This chain joins TRBV7-9 and TRBJ2-1, with 7 bases fitting TRBD1. V trimming: 5 bases; J trimming: 5 bases; junction bases outside the gene matches: 9. CDR1 and CDR2 from the germline V gene are SEHNR and FQNEAQ (reference sequence). CDR3 length: 15 amino acids. Here the CDR3 reads CASSGSRQGNNEQFF. CDR3 nucleotides: TGTGCCAGCAGCGGTTCCCGACAGGGAAACAATGAGCAGTTCTTC. The variable domain in full, completed from reference TRBV7-9 and TRBJ2-1, reads DTGVSQNPRHKITKRGQNVTFRCDPISEHNRLYWYRQTLGQGPEFLTYFQNEAQLEKSRLLSDRFSAERPKGSFSTLEIQRTEQGDSAMYLCASSGSRQGNNEQFFGPGTRLTVL.

This chain joins TRBV15 and TRBJ2-6; D is unresolved. Between the trimmed V and J ends, which lost 2 bases and 2 bases, there was a span of 4 bases. CDR1 and CDR2 from the germline V gene are LNHNV and YYDKDF (reference sequence). This CDR3 is built from 14 residues. The CDR3 DNA is TGTGCCACCAGCAGACCCGCTGGGGCCAACGTCCTGACTTTC. The encoded protein is CATSRPAGANVLTF.